This TCR beta chain was captured in a study of CD8 T cells in ankylosing spondylitis. Study conclusions and caveats: One TCR beta motif, made up of fewer than 10 highly homologous variants, appeared characteristic of ankylosing spondylitis blood. Researchers reportedly found disease-linked clones significantly enriched in matched ankylosing spondylitis synovial fluid.

From germline, CDR1 is SQVTM and CDR2 ANQGSEA. The CDR3 runs 13 residues. V was trimmed by 6 bases and J by 8 bases, leaving 16 bases between them. By quantitative 5'-RACE with molecular barcodes, the TCR beta libraries were made. TCRdb recomputed calls from the 5' RACE reads with MiXCR, one row per CDR3 protein. The table has more than 95,000 distinct CDR3 sequences, about 7.7% seen once. This clonotype was recorded many times. Its specificity is not known. The J gene is TRBJ1-4, the V gene TRBV29-1; no firm D call. This receptor was taken from a male donor with ankylosing spondylitis or in good health (not recorded which). The specimen sequenced was blood, either unsorted or a sorted T cell fraction (not recorded which). The CDR3 reads CSVAPGEGEKLFF. The CDR3 DNA reads TGCAGCGTCGCTCCCGGGGAAGGGGAAAAACTGTTTTTT.